Shown below are 4 T cell receptor beta chains from a single sample sequenced in a study of T-cell memory formation after mild COVID-19. A single record per CDR3 protein comes from TCRdb applying MiXCR to the 5' RACE reads. The data contain about 110,000 distinct CDR3 sequences, 22% of them singletons. Sequenced input: PBMCs or a T cell subset sorted from them (not recorded which). These receptors came from a man aged 18 to 35 who had mild COVID-19 (a few samples of this study predate the infection). Cell type and time point are not known.

This clonotype was detected only a few times. This chain joins TRBV20-1 and TRBJ2-7; D may correspond to TRBD1 or TRBD2 (6 bases each). The ends were cut back, 2 bases at V and 7 bases at J, with 18 bases in the middle. The CDR3 loop spans 14 amino acids. Germline values: CDR1 DFQATT, CDR2 SNEGSKA (reference sequence). Here the CDR3 reads CSARTGGPWQEQYF. As DNA, the CDR3 is TGCAGTGCTAGAACCGGGGGCCCTTGGCAGGAGCAGTACTTC.

The sample holds a few counts of this clonotype. The rearrangement joins TRBV4-1 to TRBJ1-6; D ambiguous. Trimming stripped 0 bases from V and 8 bases from J, with 5 bases between. CDR1 and CDR2 from the germline V gene are MGHRA and YSYEKL. The length of the CDR3 is 13 residues. CDR3 sequence: CASSQDPDSPLHF. The CDR3 bases are TGCGCCAGCAGCCAAGATCCCGATTCACCCCTCCACTTT.

This clonotype was observed a few times. The V call is TRBV12-3 or TRBV12-4, the J call TRBJ2-3; TRBD2 matches at 7 bases. Losses at the gene ends were 8 bases for V and 0 bases for J; bases not matched to a gene: 14. The CDR3 consists of 17 residues. As DNA, the CDR3 is TGTGCCAGCTCGGCATGGGCTAGCGGTTCTAGCACAGATACGCAGTATTTT. Amino acid sequence: CASSAWASGSSTDTQYF.

This clonotype was found a few times. The V call is TRBV12-3 or TRBV12-4, the J call TRBJ2-7; tentative D call: TRBD2 (5 bases). The CDR3 is made up of 13 amino acids. The ends were cut back, 3 bases at V and 7 bases at J, with 13 bases in the middle. CDR3 amino acids: CASSFNSRREQYV. CDR3 in DNA: TGTGCCAGCAGTTTTAACAGCCGGAGGGAGCAGTACGTC.